This T cell receptor beta chain comes out of a study of Graves' ophthalmopathy and Graves' hyperthyroidism. Overall study: Peripheral blood was collected at initial diagnosis, before any treatment.

This CDR3 has 15 residues. Per the germline V gene, CDR1 is SGHRS and CDR2 is YFSETQ. V dropped 4 bases and J dropped 7 bases, with 20 bases sitting between them. Hyperthyroidism qualified as stable when ophthalmopathy did not develop within 18 months of follow-up. In this cohort, patients with other autoimmune diseases, uncontrolled infections, pregnancy or lactation were excluded. TCR beta CDR3 regions were amplified from RNA transcripts. First-round RT-PCR employed HTBI primers, with a second-round multiplex PCR after it. TCRdb processed the multiplex PCR reads anew with MiXCR; each CDR3 protein has one entry. The sample consists of 300,000 to 500,000 distinct CDR3 sequences, less than 20% of them appearing once. Study observations and caveats: Both an approximately 69% sensitivity and an approximately 72% specificity characterized the model's predictions of ophthalmopathy progression.

This clonotype has ten or more counts. Its antigen is undetermined. The J gene is TRBJ1-1, the V gene TRBV5-1, with D tentatively TRBD1 (5 bases). The receptor was derived from a woman aged 18-30 years with stable Graves' hyperthyroidism. What was sequenced was peripheral blood. DNA for the CDR3: TGCGCCAGCAGCAGGACGGGCAGGGTCCTCGGTGAAGCTTTCTTT. This sequence encodes CASSRTGRVLGEAFF.